One and the same sample provided the 23 T cell receptor beta chains below, sequenced in a study of T cells in women clearing cervical HPV infection. Clones were read by immunoSEQ multiplex PCR, and TCRdb kept only the in-frame ones, dropping some. This sample contains about 45,000 clones. The sequencing sample was made of blood buffy coat. The receptor source for this set is a woman between 18 and 75 years old with a cervical HPV16 infection that either progressed to CIN3+ or cleared (not recorded which).

On this clone itself: The CDR3 extends 3 residues past the end of the read, so its final part is completed from the germline J gene. In the same sample, other DNA sequences code for this CDR3. The chain employs TRBV2 and TRBJ1-5; D uncertain. V was trimmed by 9 bases and J by 4 bases, leaving 16 bases between them. The length of the CDR3 is 14 residues. Looked up from germline, CDR1 is SNHLY and CDR2 is FYNNEI. Incomplete CDR3 DNA: TGTGCCAGTACGGGGATGGGGAGTAATCAGCCC. Encoded protein: CASTGMGSNQP. The CDR3 in its entirety is CASTGMGSNQPQHF.

To note about this clone: The read terminates 3 residues ahead of where the CDR3 ends, so the germline J gene completes it. The chain joins TRBV10-1 to TRBJ2-2, with TRBD1 identical over 7 bases. Germline loops: CDR1 WNHNN, CDR2 SYGVQD (reference sequence). The CDR3 spans 16 residues. Trimming at V came to 2 bases and at J to 5 bases, leaving 8 bases not matched to a gene. The DNA read from the CDR3 is TGCGCCAGCAGTGAGCCAAGGGGGCCAAAAACCGGGGAG. This encodes CASSEPRGPKTGE. The full CDR3 is CASSEPRGPKTGELFF.

Of note for this clone: The read finishes 3 residues shy of the CDR3 end, and the germline J gene is used to complete it. The V gene is TRBV19, the J gene TRBJ2-3, with TRBD1 identical over 9 bases. Germline V lookup: CDR1 LNHDA, CDR2 SQIVND (reference sequence). The CDR3 is 14 residues long. Incomplete CDR3 DNA: TGTGCCAGTAGTATCGGGACAGGGAATCAGCCG. Its translation: CASSIGTGNQP. The full-length CDR3 reads as CASSIGTGNQPQYF. Based on the CDR3 plus reference TRBV19 and TRBJ2-3, the full variable domain is DGGITQSPKYLFRKEGQNVTLSCEQNLNHDAMYWYRQDPGQGLRLIYYSQIVNDFQKGDIAEGYSVSREKKESFPLTVTSAQKNPTAFYLCASSIGTGNQPQYFGPGTRLTVL.

In regard to this clone: The read comes to an end 3 residues before the CDR3 does, leaving the germline J gene to fill in the end. This rearrangement joins TRBV29-1 to TRBJ2-3; 7 positions match TRBD1. The junction had 12 bases not matched to a gene; V was cut back by 7 bases and J by 8 bases. This CDR3 is built from 13 residues. Germline CDR1 is SQVTM and CDR2 is ANQGSEA. The CDR3 is CSGGTAVGGTQYF. CDR3 DNA (partial): TGCAGCGGGGGGACAGCCGTAGGGGGTACG.

About this clone itself: The read gets to within 3 residues of the CDR3 end, and the germline J gene fills in the rest. V usage is TRBV7-9 and J usage is TRBJ2-7; D is perhaps TRBD1 (6 bases). The V and J ends lost 4 bases and 0 bases respectively, with 13 bases between them. The CDR3 length is 15 residues. The germline V gene encodes CDR1 SEHNR and CDR2 FQNEAQ (reference sequence). The CDR3 DNA, read in part, is TGTGCCAGCAGCTACTTGGGGGCCAGCTCCTACGAG. Translated, it gives CASSYLGASSYE. The entire CDR3 protein reads CASSYLGASSYEQYF.

Concerning this clone: Sequencing ends 3 residues short of the CDR3 end; the germline J gene provides the rest. The rearrangement joins TRBV2 to TRBJ2-1; unclear D gene. The CDR3 has 15 amino acids. V lost 7 bases to trimming and J lost 0 bases, with 13 bases between them. Germline V gene sequence: CDR1 SNHLY, CDR2 FYNNEI. The DNA read from the CDR3 is TGTGCCAGCATCGCTCAGCGTTTCTCCTACAATGAG. It encodes CASIAQRFSYNE. The full CDR3 reads CASIAQRFSYNEQFF.

Remarks on this clone: The read ends 3 residues before the CDR3 terminus; that terminus is restored from the germline J gene. This sequence joins TRBV5-1 and TRBJ1-1, with TRBD1 identical over 12 bases. Germline V gives CDR1 SGHRS, CDR2 YFSETQ. This CDR3 region has 16 residues. The CDR3 loop is CASSLAPGQGATKAFF. CDR3 bases read: TGCGCCAGCAGCTTGGCCCCGGGACAGGGGGCTACTAAA.

Note on this clone: The observed sequence ends 3 residues before the CDR3 terminus, with the missing tail filled in from the germline J gene. This chain joins TRBV5-1 and TRBJ2-6; possibly TRBD1 for D (5 bases). The germline V and J ends were trimmed by 4 bases and 2 bases, with 13 bases remaining between them. Germline V gives CDR1 SGHRS, CDR2 YFSETQ. The CDR3 has 16 residues. The covered CDR3 bases are TGCGCCAGCAGCCCCTACCAGGGAACTGGGGCCAACGTC. Translating gives CASSPYQGTGANV. The complete CDR3 reads CASSPYQGTGANVLTF.

Note on this clone: The read terminates 3 residues before the CDR3 end, so the remaining end is supplied by the germline J gene. J is TRBJ1-3 and V is TRBV2; no reliable D call. This CDR3 contains 13 residues. V gave up 9 bases and J gave up 2 bases, with 11 bases separating them. Germline V gene lookup returns CDR1 SNHLY and CDR2 FYNNEI. The covered CDR3 bases are TGTGCCAGTATGCGTGATACTGGAAACACC. Translating it yields CASMRDTGNT. In full, the CDR3 reads CASMRDTGNTIYF.

A remark on this clone: The CDR3 goes on 3 residues after the read ends, and that part is filled in from the germline J gene. This chain joins TRBV2 and TRBJ2-7, with D possibly being TRBD2 (5 bases). The CDR3 spans 12 residues. Germline CDR1 reads SNHLY; CDR2 reads FYNNEI. V was clipped by 8 bases and J by 6 bases, with 14 bases between them. Partial CDR3 DNA: TGTGCCAGCGGAAGCACTAGTTCCGAG. It encodes CASGSTSSE. The complete CDR3 reads CASGSTSSEQYF. The variable domain in full, with the rest retrieved from reference TRBV2 and TRBJ2-7, is EPEVTQTPSHQVTQMGQEVILRCVPISNHLYFYWYRQILGQKVEFLVSFYNNEISEKSEIFDDQFSVERPDGSNFTLKIRSTKLEDSAMYFCASGSTSSEQYFGPGTRLTVT.

Comment on this clone: The read finishes 3 residues shy of the CDR3 end, and the germline J gene is used to complete it. The chain links TRBV20-1 to TRBJ2-3, with 16 bases lining up with TRBD2. Losses at the gene ends were 5 bases for V and 2 bases for J; bases not matched to a gene: 4. Germline V CDR1 and CDR2: DFQATT, SNEGSKA (reference sequence). The CDR3 has 16 residues. The CDR3 bases that were read are TGCAGTGCTCACGGGACTAGCGGGAGGGACACAGATACG. Protein: CSAHGTSGRDTDT. The entire CDR3 protein is CSAHGTSGRDTDTQYF.

Regarding this clone: Read sequence stops 3 residues before the CDR3 end, and the germline J gene provides the missing end. The chain joins TRBV7-3 to TRBJ2-3; a weak D match, TRBD2 (6 bases). This CDR3 is built from 14 residues. Germline lookup yields CDR1 SGHTA and CDR2 FQGTGA. V was clipped by 5 bases and J by 2 bases, with 11 bases between them. The CDR3 reads CASSPGVDTDTQYF. The CDR3 DNA, read in part, is TGTGCCAGCAGCCCGGGGGTAGACACAGATACG.

For this clone: The read falls 3 residues short of the CDR3 end, and the missing part is taken from the germline J gene. V is TRBV5-1 and J is TRBJ1-1, with a weak D call TRBD1 (6 bases). This CDR3 region has 15 residues. In germline, CDR1 is SGHRS, CDR2 YFSETQ. The CDR3 loop reads CASSLFRSWTVGAFF. Partial CDR3 DNA: TGCGCCAGCAGCTTGTTTAGGTCGTGGACAGTTGGA.

On this clone: The sequence runs out 3 residues before the end of the CDR3; the remainder is reconstructed from the germline J gene. This chain connects TRBV28 to TRBJ1-1; the D is unclear. Germline CDR1 and CDR2: MDHEN and SYDVKM. This CDR3 spans 14 amino acids. V was shortened by 3 bases and J by 3 bases, with 11 bases between the two germline ends. CDR3 protein: CASSLVSRDTEAFF. The CDR3 DNA, read in part, is TGTGCCAGCAGTTTGGTAAGCCGGGACACTGAA.

With respect to this clone: The sequenced fragment ends 3 residues before the CDR3 boundary, so the rest is inferred from the germline J gene. J is TRBJ1-2 and V is TRBV6-2 or TRBV6-3, with 10 nucleotides matching TRBD1. Germline CDR1 is MNHEY and CDR2 is SVGEGT. The CDR3 has 13 residues. The DNA read from the CDR3 is TGTGCCAGCAGTTCGACAGGGGGCTACGAC. It is translated as CASSSTGGYD. The whole CDR3 sequence is CASSSTGGYDYTF.

Worth noting for this clone: The read falls 3 residues short of the CDR3 end, and the missing part is taken from the germline J gene. V is TRBV7-2 and J is TRBJ1-1; D remains ambiguous. The germline V gene has CDR1 SGHTA and CDR2 FQGNSA. V lost 3 bases to trimming and J lost 4 bases, with 6 bases between them. The CDR3 extends over 12 amino acids. CDR3 DNA (partial): TGTGCCAGCAGCTTCCACGGCACTGAA. Amino acid sequence: CASSFHGTE. The whole CDR3 is CASSFHGTEAFF. The whole variable domain, remainder taken from reference TRBV7-2 and TRBJ1-1, is GAGVSQSPSNKVTEKGKDVELRCDPISGHTALYWYRQSLGQGLEFLIYFQGNSAPDKSGLPSDRFSAERTGGSVSTLTIQRTQQEDSAVYLCASSFHGTEAFFGQGTRLTVV.

Points on this clone: The read ends 3 residues shy of where the CDR3 ends; the end is completed using the germline J gene. Distinct nucleotide sequences in the sample also encode this CDR3. The chain is built from TRBV6-1 and TRBJ1-5, with a weak D call TRBD1 (5 bases). There are 15 residues in the CDR3. Trimming left V 3 bases short and J 1 base short, with 10 bases between. From germline, CDR1 is MNHNS and CDR2 SASEGT. The covered CDR3 bases are TGTGCCAGCAGTGAGGCAGGGCGAAGCAATCAGCCC. As protein: CASSEAGRSNQP. The complete CDR3 reads CASSEAGRSNQPQHF.

Note on this clone: Read coverage stops 3 residues before the CDR3 terminus; the germline J gene supplies the remainder. The J gene is TRBJ2-7, the V gene TRBV9; D unclear. Germline CDR1 SGDLS, CDR2 YYNGEE. Trimming shortened V by 3 bases and J by 6 bases, and 13 bases separated the two germline ends. The CDR3 runs 13 residues. This chain's CDR3 is CASSGHTASEQYF. Incomplete CDR3 DNA: TGTGCCAGCAGCGGGCACACAGCCTCCGAG.

For this clone: The read terminates 3 residues ahead of where the CDR3 ends, so the germline J gene completes it. V and J are TRBV30 and TRBJ2-7, with 11 bases aligning to TRBD1. The CDR3 has 15 amino acids. Germline loops: CDR1 GTSNPN, CDR2 SVGIG (reference sequence). The J segment lost 2 bases and the V segment lost 5 bases, leaving 8 bases of the junction unmatched. The part of the CDR3 DNA that was read is TGTGCCTGGGAAAAGGGGACAGGGGGAACCTACGAG. It encodes CAWEKGTGGTYE. The whole CDR3 protein reads CAWEKGTGGTYEQYF. The full variable domain, in which reference TRBV30 and TRBJ2-7 provide the parts outside the CDR3, is SQTIHQWPATLVQPVGSPLSLECTVEGTSNPNLYWYRQAAGRGLQLLFYSVGIGQISSEVPQNLSASRPQDRQFILSSKKLLLSDSGFYLCAWEKGTGGTYEQYFGPGTRLTVT.

To note about this clone: The CDR3 goes on 3 residues after the read ends, and that part is filled in from the germline J gene. The rearrangement joins TRBV30 to TRBJ2-2; D is unclear. The CDR3 covers 17 residues. Germline V gene data show CDR1 as GTSNPN and CDR2 as SVGIG (reference sequence). Partial CDR3 DNA: TGTGCCTGGAGTGTGGGTGGATTCGGAGCAACTAATGAAAAG. Protein product: CAWSVGGFGATNEK. The full CDR3 reads CAWSVGGFGATNEKLFF. Using reference TRBV30 and TRBJ2-2 for the parts outside the CDR3, the full variable domain is SQTIHQWPATLVQPVGSPLSLECTVEGTSNPNLYWYRQAAGRGLQLLFYSVGIGQISSEVPQNLSASRPQDRQFILSSKKLLLSDSGFYLCAWSVGGFGATNEKLFFGEGSRLTVL.

As regards this clone: The read comes to an end 3 residues before the CDR3 does, leaving the germline J gene to fill in the end. J is TRBJ2-2 and V is TRBV5-4; TRBD1 is a possible D gene (7 bases). Trimming took off 4 bases at V and 6 bases at J, with 16 bases between the two ends. Looked up from germline, CDR1 is SGHNT and CDR2 is YYREEE (reference sequence). The CDR3 is made up of 15 amino acids. CDR3 protein: CASSLDREEAGELFF. The covered CDR3 bases are TGTGCCAGCAGCCTTGACAGGGAGGAGGCCGGGGAG. Full variable domain (missing parts from reference TRBV5-4 and TRBJ2-2): ETGVTQSPTHLIKTRGQQVTLRCSSQSGHNTVSWYQQALGQGPQFIFQYYREEENGRGNFPPRFSGLQFPNYSSELNVNALELDDSALYLCASSLDREEAGELFFGEGSRLTVL.

About this clone: The read falls 3 residues short of the CDR3 end, and the missing part is taken from the germline J gene. V gene TRBV11-3 combines with J gene TRBJ1-2; TRBD1 agrees at 7 bases. CDR1 and CDR2 (germline): SGHNT, YENEEA. CDR3 size: 14 residues. The CDR3 spells CASSSTTGERGYTF. The DNA read from the CDR3 is TGTGCCAGCAGCTCCACCACAGGGGAGCGCGGC.

A remark on this clone: The read ends 3 residues shy of where the CDR3 ends; the end is completed using the germline J gene. The chain is built from TRBV7-9 and TRBJ2-1; D gene ambiguous. Between the trimmed V and J ends, which lost 3 bases and 5 bases, there was a span of 2 bases. Germline V gene data show CDR1 as SEHNR and CDR2 as FQNEAQ (reference sequence). The CDR3 runs to 11 residues. The CDR3 bases that were read are TGTGCCAGCAGCTTCGACAATGAG. It encodes CASSFDNE. The whole CDR3 region reads CASSFDNEQFF.